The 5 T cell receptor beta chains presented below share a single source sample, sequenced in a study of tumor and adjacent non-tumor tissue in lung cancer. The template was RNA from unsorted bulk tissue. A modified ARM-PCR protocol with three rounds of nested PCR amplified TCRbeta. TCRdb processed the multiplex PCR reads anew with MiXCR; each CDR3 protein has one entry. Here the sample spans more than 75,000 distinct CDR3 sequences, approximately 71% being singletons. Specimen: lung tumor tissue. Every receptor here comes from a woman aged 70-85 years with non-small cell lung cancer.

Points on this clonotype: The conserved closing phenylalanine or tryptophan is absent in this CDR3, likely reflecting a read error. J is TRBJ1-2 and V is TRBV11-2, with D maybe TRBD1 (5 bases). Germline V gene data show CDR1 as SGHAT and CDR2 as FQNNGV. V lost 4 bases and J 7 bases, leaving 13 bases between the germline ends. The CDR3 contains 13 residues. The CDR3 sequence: CASSSIGVSGYTL. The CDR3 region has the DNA TGTGCCAGCAGCTCGATAGGGGTTTCTGGCTACACCCTC.

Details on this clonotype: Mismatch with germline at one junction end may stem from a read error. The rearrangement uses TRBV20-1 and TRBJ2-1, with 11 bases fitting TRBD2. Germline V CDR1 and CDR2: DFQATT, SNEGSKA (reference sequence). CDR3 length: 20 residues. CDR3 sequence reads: CNARAYVLAGVPRSYNEQFF. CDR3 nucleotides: TGCAATGCTAGAGCTTATGTACTAGCGGGAGTCCCCAGATCCTACAATGAGCAGTTCTTC.

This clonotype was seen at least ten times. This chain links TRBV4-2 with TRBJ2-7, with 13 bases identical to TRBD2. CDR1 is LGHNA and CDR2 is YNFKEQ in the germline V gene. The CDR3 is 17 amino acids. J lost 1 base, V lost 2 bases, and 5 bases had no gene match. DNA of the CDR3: TGTGCCAGCAGCCAACCCGGACTAGCGGGGGTATCCTACGAGCAGTACTTC. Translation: CASSQPGLAGVSYEQYF.

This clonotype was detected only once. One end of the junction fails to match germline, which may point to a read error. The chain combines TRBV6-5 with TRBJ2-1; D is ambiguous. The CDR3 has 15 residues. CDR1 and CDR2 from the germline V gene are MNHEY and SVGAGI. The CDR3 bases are TGTGACAGCAGTCGACGGCTAGGCGGCTACAATGAGCAGTCCTTC. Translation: CDSSRRLGGYNEQSF.

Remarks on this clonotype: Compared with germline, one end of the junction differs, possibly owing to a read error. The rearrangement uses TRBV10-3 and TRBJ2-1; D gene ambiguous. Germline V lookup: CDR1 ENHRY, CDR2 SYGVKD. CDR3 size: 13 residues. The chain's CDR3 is CAIIESEGNEQFF. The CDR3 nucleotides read TGTGCCATCATTGAGTCTGAAGGGAACGAGCAGTTCTTC.